These 17 T cell receptor beta chains originate from one sample sequenced in a study of cytomegalovirus exposure and HLA in healthy donors. Profiled with immunoSEQ multiplex PCR; TCRdb holds only in-frame clones, not every one. Counted here are approximately 160,000 clones, 89% occurring once; the ten biggest clones make up 9% to 12%. Sequenced: PBMCs. All receptors derive from a woman younger than 30 in good health and CMV-seropositive.

For the CDR3, the DNA is TGTGCCAGCCGACCGGGACTAGCGGTCATTGAGCAGTTCTTC. As protein: CASRPGLAVIEQFF. The chain uses TRBV27 and TRBJ2-1; 11 bases are shared with TRBD2. The CDR3 runs to 14 residues. With 8 bases clipped from V and 9 bases from J, the junction kept 9 bases outside the gene matches. In germline, CDR1 is MNHEY, CDR2 SMNVEV (reference sequence).

V usage is TRBV9 and J usage is TRBJ1-5; D ambiguous. The CDR3 spans 15 residues. In germline, CDR1 is SGDLS, CDR2 YYNGEE. V shed 0 bases and J shed 3 bases, with 10 bases lying between them. As DNA, the CDR3 is TGTGCCAGCAGCGTAGATGGGAGAATCAATCAGCCCCAGCATTTT. Residues: CASSVDGRINQPQHF.

The genes are TRBV6-6 and TRBJ2-7; 9 bases map to TRBD1. The CDR3 covers 14 residues. The V gene's germline CDR1 is MNHNY and CDR2 SVGAGI (reference sequence). J gave up 3 bases and V 6 bases, and 6 bases lay outside the gene matches. CDR3 sequence: CASSETGQGYEQYF. DNA of the CDR3: TGTGCCAGCAGCGAAACGGGACAGGGCTACGAGCAGTACTTC.

The rearrangement joins TRBV4-2 to TRBJ2-2, with 9 bases lining up with TRBD2. V shed 8 bases, J shed 6 bases, and the junction held 10 bases outside the gene matches. There are 15 residues in the CDR3. Per germline, CDR1 LGHNA and CDR2 YNFKEQ. CDR3 loop: CASAGGRVDAGELFF. DNA of the CDR3: TGTGCCAGCGCGGGCGGGAGGGTGGACGCCGGGGAGCTGTTTTTT.

The chain links TRBV9 to TRBJ1-2; 9 bases match TRBD1. The length of the CDR3 is 15 residues. Germline assignment: CDR1 SGDLS and CDR2 YYNGEE. Germline trimming cut 4 bases from V and 2 bases from J; bases unmatched to any gene: 6. CDR3 in DNA: TGTGCCAGCAGCCCACGGGACAGGGAAAACTATGGCTACACCTTC. Its protein product is CASSPRDRENYGYTF.

This clone was counted a single time. CDR3 DNA: TGTGCCAGTAGTATAGTACTTAGTAGAAATCAGCCCCAGCATTTT. Protein product: CASSIVLSRNQPQHF. V and J are TRBV19 and TRBJ1-5; no firm D call. Deletions cut 1 base from V and 4 bases from J, with 11 bases between. CDR3 size: 15 residues. The germline V gene has CDR1 LNHDA and CDR2 SQIVND (reference sequence).

The chain has TRBV20-1 and TRBJ2-1, with D maybe TRBD2 (5 bases). Trimming shortened V by 3 bases and J by 8 bases, and 8 bases separated the two germline ends. The CDR3 covers 11 residues. Germline CDR1 DFQATT, CDR2 SNEGSKA (reference sequence). The CDR3 nucleotides read TGCAGTGCTAGTTACGGGGATGAGCAGTTCTTC. Encoded protein: CSASYGDEQFF.

This chain connects TRBV30 to TRBJ2-1; possible D gene TRBD2, 5 bases. The germline V gene encodes CDR1 GTSNPN and CDR2 SVGIG (reference sequence). V was cut by 4 bases and J by 4 bases, with 11 bases left in between. This CDR3 contains 13 residues. CDR3 sequence: CAWTDGIYNEQFF. For the CDR3, the DNA is TGTGCCTGGACGGACGGGATTTACAATGAGCAGTTCTTC.

V gene TRBV27 combines with J gene TRBJ2-7; 15 bases align to TRBD2. The CDR3 has 15 amino acids. Germline V gene sequence: CDR1 MNHEY, CDR2 SMNVEV (reference sequence). V shed 5 bases and J 5 bases; nucleotides not matched to a gene: 4. CDR3 bases: TGTGCCAGCAGTAGAGGGACTAGCGGGAGGAACGAGCAGTACTTC. It yields the protein CASSRGTSGRNEQYF.

The chain employs TRBV6-5 and TRBJ2-2; 7 bases align to TRBD1. From germline, CDR1 is MNHEY and CDR2 SVGAGI. CDR3 size: 12 residues. Losses at the gene ends were 5 bases for V and 10 bases for J; bases not matched to a gene: 4. CDR3 loop: CASSGDRQELFF. DNA for the CDR3: TGTGCCAGCAGTGGGGACAGACAGGAGCTGTTTTTT.

The genes are TRBV27 and TRBJ2-1; D is perhaps TRBD2 (6 bases). CDR1 is MNHEY, CDR2 SMNVEV, per germline (reference sequence). The CDR3 spans 16 residues. V shed 6 bases and J shed 4 bases, with 19 bases lying between them. In DNA form, the CDR3 reads TGTGCCAGCAGCCCCCGGGGTGGGACTTATTACAATGAGCAGTTCTTC. It encodes CASSPRGGTYYNEQFF.

The chain's CDR3 is CASSLMLQRLMSYEQYF. CDR3 coding DNA: TGTGCCAGCAGCTTGATGCTCCAGCGACTGATGTCCTACGAGCAGTACTTC. The gene calls are TRBV5-4 and TRBJ2-7; unclear D gene. V was trimmed by 1 base and J by 1 base, leaving 18 bases between them. The V gene's germline CDR1 is SGHNT and CDR2 YYREEE (reference sequence). The CDR3 length is 17 residues.

This chain joins TRBV29-1 and TRBJ1-2; no clear D. The CDR3 spans 14 residues. Trimming took off 3 bases at V and 2 bases at J, with 13 bases between the two ends. The V gene's germline CDR1 is SQVTM and CDR2 ANQGSEA. This CDR3 is CSVDRLGSNYGYTF. The CDR3 bases are TGCAGCGTTGATAGGCTCGGGTCGAACTATGGCTACACCTTC.

This sequence joins TRBV2 and TRBJ1-5; D is undetermined. Germline CDR1 is SNHLY and CDR2 is FYNNEI. This CDR3 contains 13 residues. V was shortened by 11 bases and J by 7 bases, with 18 bases between the two germline ends. CDR3: CASQRAVGQPQHF. In DNA, the CDR3 is TGTGCCTCGCAGAGGGCAGTCGGACAGCCCCAGCATTTT.

The chain couples TRBV30 to TRBJ2-7; TRBD1 matches at 7 bases. The CDR3 loop spans 14 amino acids. CDR1 is GTSNPN, CDR2 SVGIG, per germline (reference sequence). J was trimmed by 1 base and V by 2 bases; bases with no gene match: 5. In nucleotides, the CDR3 is TGTGCCTGGAGTACGACAGGGTTGTCCTACGAGCAGTACTTC. Amino acids: CAWSTTGLSYEQYF.

The V gene is TRBV2, the J gene TRBJ2-7, with 10 bases that match TRBD2. V gave up 6 bases and J gave up 5 bases; unmatched junction bases: 4. Germline V gene lookup returns CDR1 SNHLY and CDR2 FYNNEI. This CDR3 is built from 13 residues. Here the CDR3 DNA reads TGTGCCAGCAGGCAGCTAGCGGGAGACGAGCAGTACTTC. As protein: CASRQLAGDEQYF.

This sequence joins TRBV7-2 and TRBJ2-1, with D possibly matching TRBD2 (6 bases). Germline CDR1 and CDR2: SGHTA and FQGNSA. This CDR3 comprises 13 residues. V dropped 8 bases and J dropped 3 bases, with 11 bases sitting between them. CDR3 in amino acids: CASGGAVYNEQFF. CDR3 bases: TGTGCCAGCGGCGGGGCCGTCTACAATGAGCAGTTCTTC.